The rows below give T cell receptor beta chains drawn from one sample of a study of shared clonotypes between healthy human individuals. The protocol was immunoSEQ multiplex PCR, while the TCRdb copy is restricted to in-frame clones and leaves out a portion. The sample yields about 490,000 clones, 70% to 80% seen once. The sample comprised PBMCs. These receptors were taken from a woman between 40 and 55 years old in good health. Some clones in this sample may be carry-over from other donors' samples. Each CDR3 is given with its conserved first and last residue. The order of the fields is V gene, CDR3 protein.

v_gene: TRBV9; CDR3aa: CASSSQGYGQYF
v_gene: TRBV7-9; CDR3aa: CASTRAGGPGEQYF
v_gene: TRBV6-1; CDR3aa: CASRSGYSNQPQHF
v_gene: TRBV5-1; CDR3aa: CASSLVGTSGSGTDTQYF
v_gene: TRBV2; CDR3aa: CASYHPLTRNYGYTF
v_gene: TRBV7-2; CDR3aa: CASSLLGGLGTDTQYF
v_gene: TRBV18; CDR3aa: CASSPGQENIQYF
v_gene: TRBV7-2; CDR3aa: CASSGSIAANEQFF
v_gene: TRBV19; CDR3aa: CASTLTAGRTDTQYF
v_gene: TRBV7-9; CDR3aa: CASSLGEWRERETQYF
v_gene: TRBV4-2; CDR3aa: CASSRGIDQPQHF
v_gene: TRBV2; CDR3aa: CASGGQSSYNEQFF
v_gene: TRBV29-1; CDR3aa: CSVEGPDPRRHGYTF
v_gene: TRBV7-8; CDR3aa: CASSFLGGTGELFF
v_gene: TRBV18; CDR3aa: CASSSTEGANTEAFF
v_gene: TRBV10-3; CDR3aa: CAIRPGPNTGELFF
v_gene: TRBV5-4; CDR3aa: CASSPVGPQYEQYF
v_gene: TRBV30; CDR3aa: CAWTGSMNTEAFF
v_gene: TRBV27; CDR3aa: CASSLSGDGAYEQYF
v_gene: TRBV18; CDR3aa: CASSPGVGTEAFF
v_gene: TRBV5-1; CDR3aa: CASSPTPTGSKEQYF
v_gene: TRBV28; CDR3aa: CASSGDSDSYNEQFF
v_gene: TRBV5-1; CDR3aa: CASSLAPSSPLHF
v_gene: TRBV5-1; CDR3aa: CASSSLAGGSSYNEQFF
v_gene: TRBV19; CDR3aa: CASSINGLAGETQYF
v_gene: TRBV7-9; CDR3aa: CASSNRGRGNTEAFF
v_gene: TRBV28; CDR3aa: CASSTLPRDTQYF
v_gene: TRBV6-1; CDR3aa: CASSDPPDSQPQHF
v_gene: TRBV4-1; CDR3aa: CASSQDLELAGLQFF
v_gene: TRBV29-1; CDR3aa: CSVGRDNEQFF
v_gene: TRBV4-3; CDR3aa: CASSQDQGFGNSPLHF
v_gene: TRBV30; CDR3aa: CAWSVALAGDTGELFF
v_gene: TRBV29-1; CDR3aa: CSVETGGVAEQFF
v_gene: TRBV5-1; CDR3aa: CASSLGVSANFYEQYF
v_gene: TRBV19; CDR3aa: CASSIHLPAGAYEQYF
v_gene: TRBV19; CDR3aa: CASSIRADSYEQYF
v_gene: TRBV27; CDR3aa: CASRRTGRGSRDTEAFF
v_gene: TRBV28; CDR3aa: CASRKGWNPTGELFF
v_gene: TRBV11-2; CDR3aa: CASSWGLAEETQYF
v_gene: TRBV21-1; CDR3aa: CASILSDRGSPQHF
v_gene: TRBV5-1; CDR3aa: CASSLGDFIRQETQYF
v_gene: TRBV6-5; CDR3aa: CASSRTYNEQFF
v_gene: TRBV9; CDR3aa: CASSVGSSYEQYF
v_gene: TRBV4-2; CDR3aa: CASSRAGGSSYNEQFF
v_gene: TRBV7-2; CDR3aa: CASSFPEGGVENEQFF
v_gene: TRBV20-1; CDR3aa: CSVGGLAF
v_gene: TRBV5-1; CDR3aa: CASSRGASGTDTQYF
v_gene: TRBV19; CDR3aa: CASRRISGNTIYF
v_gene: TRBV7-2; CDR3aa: CASSLRGLAGPDTQYF
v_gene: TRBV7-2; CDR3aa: CASSPQASGASGYTF
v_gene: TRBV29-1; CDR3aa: CSVLPLTRNSYEQYF
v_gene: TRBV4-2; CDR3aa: CASSQEAGWGQETQYF
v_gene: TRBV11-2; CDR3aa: CASRKVRGVTYEQYF
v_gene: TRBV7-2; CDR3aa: CASSSGQGAYGYTF
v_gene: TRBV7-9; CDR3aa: CASSSSQGPHNEQFF
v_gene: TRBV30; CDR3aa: CAWSVTVTDTQYF
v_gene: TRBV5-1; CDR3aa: CASSLGRASFPYEQYF
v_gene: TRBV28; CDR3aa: CASSLIGQGGPYGYTF
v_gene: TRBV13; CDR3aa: CASSLDINSGNTIYF
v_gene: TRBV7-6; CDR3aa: CASSLGTAGNTIYF